The 9 T cell receptor beta chains below all came from one sample that was sequenced in a study of blood T cells in healthy people across ages. Together with a sample-barcoded 5' primer, a J-beta primer mix was included in a second PCR lasting about 7 to 11 cycles. One entry per CDR3 protein results from TCRdb running MiXCR on the 5' RACE reads. The sample consists of over 1.5 million distinct CDR3 sequences, roughly 49% of them appearing once. Sequencing was performed on blood. The source is a woman aged 35 to 49 in good health.

This clonotype was recorded a few times. The chain recombines TRBV20-1 with TRBJ2-5, with 7 bases matching TRBD1. Trimming took 5 bases from V and 2 from J; bases not matched to a gene: 5. Germline CDR1 reads DFQATT; CDR2 reads SNEGSKA (reference sequence). The CDR3 extends over 13 amino acids. CDR3 DNA sequence: TGCAGTGCTTTGGGACAGTTTCAAGAGACCCAGTACTTC. Amino acid sequence: CSALGQFQETQYF.

J is TRBJ1-1 and V is TRBV9; possible D gene TRBD1, 5 bases. V was trimmed by 3 bases and J by 4 bases, leaving 13 bases between them. Germline CDR1 SGDLS, CDR2 YYNGEE. CDR3 length equals 14 residues. The CDR3 loop reads CASSGDSDFTEAFF. CDR3 DNA: TGTGCCAGCAGCGGCGACAGCGACTTCACTGAAGCTTTCTTT.

This clonotype was seen more than once but under ten times. V is TRBV6-5 and J is TRBJ2-5, with D possibly being TRBD1 (5 bases). This CDR3 contains 13 residues. Deletions cut 0 bases from V and 9 bases from J, with 11 bases between. Germline assignment: CDR1 MNHEY and CDR2 SVGAGI. This CDR3 is CASSYSFQGAQYF. The CDR3 bases are TGTGCCAGCAGTTACTCGTTTCAGGGCGCCCAGTACTTC.

On this clonotype: A single base separates this from a much larger clone, so it may be a read error. The J gene is TRBJ1-5, the V gene TRBV28; 7 bases align to TRBD1. This CDR3 has 13 amino acids. Germline loops: CDR1 MDHEN, CDR2 SYDVKM. The ends lost 7 bases at V and 2 bases at J; junction bases unmatched: 2. CDR3 coding DNA: TGTGCCAGCATTGGACAGGGCAATCAGCCCCAGCATTTT. Amino acid sequence: CASIGQGNQPQHF.

The chain recombines TRBV5-1 with TRBJ1-5; D remains unclear. V was trimmed by 4 bases and J by 2 bases, leaving 16 bases between them. This CDR3 has 16 residues. Germline CDR1 reads SGHRS; CDR2 reads YFSETQ. The CDR3 is CASSPEPSEGNQPQHF. The DNA of the CDR3 is TGCGCCAGCAGCCCCGAACCCTCCGAGGGCAATCAGCCCCAGCATTTT.

As regards this clonotype: Compared with germline, one end of the junction differs, possibly owing to a read error. The chain links TRBV6-2 or TRBV6-3 to TRBJ2-7, with 8 bases matching TRBD1. The CDR3 loop spans 17 amino acids. CDR1 and CDR2 from the germline V gene are MNHEY and SVGEGT. CDR3 DNA: TGTGCCAGCAGTAATCACCTGGGACAGGTGTTCTCCTACGGGCAGTACTTC. Protein sequence: CASSNHLGQVFSYGQYF.

The J gene is TRBJ2-5, the V gene TRBV20-1; D tentatively reads TRBD1 or TRBD2 (5 bases each). The V gene's germline CDR1 is DFQATT and CDR2 SNEGSKA (reference sequence). There are 10 residues in the CDR3. The V end lost 6 bases, the J end lost 9 bases, and 11 bases lay between the germline ends. CDR3 sequence: CSASMGAQYF. In DNA form, the CDR3 reads TGCAGTGCCTCAATGGGGGCCCAGTACTTC.

The chain employs TRBV10-3 and TRBJ2-3; 7 bases agree with TRBD1. Germline assignment: CDR1 ENHRY and CDR2 SYGVKD. Trimming at V came to 6 bases and at J to 0 bases, leaving 9 bases not matched to a gene. This CDR3 comprises 16 residues. CDR3 sequence reads: CAIREDRAPSTDTQYF. The CDR3 DNA sequence: TGTGCCATCAGAGAAGACAGGGCCCCTAGCACAGATACGCAGTATTTT.

The chain couples TRBV7-9 to TRBJ1-4, with D possibly matching TRBD1 (6 bases). Germline V gene lookup returns CDR1 SEHNR and CDR2 FQNEAQ (reference sequence). Trimming cost V 5 bases and J 0 bases, with 13 bases left between them. CDR3 length: 16 amino acids. CDR3 loop: CASSVERQATNEKLFF. CDR3 in DNA: TGTGCCAGCAGCGTTGAAAGACAGGCAACTAATGAAAAACTGTTTTTT.